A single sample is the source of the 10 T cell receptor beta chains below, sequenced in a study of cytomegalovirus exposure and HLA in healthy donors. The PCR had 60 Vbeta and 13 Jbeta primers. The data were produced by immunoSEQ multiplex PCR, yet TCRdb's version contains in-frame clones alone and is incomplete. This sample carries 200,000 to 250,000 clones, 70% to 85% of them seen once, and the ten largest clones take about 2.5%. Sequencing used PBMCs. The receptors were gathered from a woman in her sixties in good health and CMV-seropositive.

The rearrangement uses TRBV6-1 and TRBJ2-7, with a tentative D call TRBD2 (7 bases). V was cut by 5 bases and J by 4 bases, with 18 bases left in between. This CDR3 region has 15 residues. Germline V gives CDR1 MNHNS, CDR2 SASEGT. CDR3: CASSTRGAGSYEQYF. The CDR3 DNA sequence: TGTGCCAGCAGTACTCGGGGGGCAGGGTCGTACGAGCAGTACTTC.

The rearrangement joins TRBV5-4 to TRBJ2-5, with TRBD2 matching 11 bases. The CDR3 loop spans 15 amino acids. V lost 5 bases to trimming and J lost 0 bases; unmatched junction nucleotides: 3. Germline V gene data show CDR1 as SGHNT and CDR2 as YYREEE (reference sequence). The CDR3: CASRPTSGDQETQYF. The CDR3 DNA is TGTGCCAGCAGGCCGACTAGCGGGGACCAAGAGACCCAGTACTTC.

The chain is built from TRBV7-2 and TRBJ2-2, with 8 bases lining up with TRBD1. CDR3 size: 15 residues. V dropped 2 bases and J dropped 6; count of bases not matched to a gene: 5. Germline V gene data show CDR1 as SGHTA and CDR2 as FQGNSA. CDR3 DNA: TGTGCCAGCAGCTTACTAGTACAGGGGGCCGGGGAGCTGTTTTTT. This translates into CASSLLVQGAGELFF.

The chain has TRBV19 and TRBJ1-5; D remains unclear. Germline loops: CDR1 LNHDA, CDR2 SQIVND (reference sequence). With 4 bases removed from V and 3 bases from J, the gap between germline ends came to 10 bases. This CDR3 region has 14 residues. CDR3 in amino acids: CASSTSSPNQPQHF. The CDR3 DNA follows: TGTGCCAGTAGTACGTCAAGCCCCAATCAGCCCCAGCATTTT.

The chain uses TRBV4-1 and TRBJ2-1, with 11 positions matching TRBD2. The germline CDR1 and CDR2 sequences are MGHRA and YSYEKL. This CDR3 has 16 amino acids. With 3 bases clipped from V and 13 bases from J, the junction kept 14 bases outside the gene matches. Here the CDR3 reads CASSQELAGDRLGQFF. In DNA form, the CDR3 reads TGCGCCAGCAGCCAGGAACTAGCGGGAGACCGGTTAGGACAGTTCTTC.

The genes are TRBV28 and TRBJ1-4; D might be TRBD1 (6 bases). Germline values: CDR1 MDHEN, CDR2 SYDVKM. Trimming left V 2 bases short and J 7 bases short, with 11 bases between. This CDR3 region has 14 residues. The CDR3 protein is CASSLAGVGEKLFF. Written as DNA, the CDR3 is TGTGCCAGCAGTTTAGCAGGGGTAGGTGAAAAACTGTTTTTT.

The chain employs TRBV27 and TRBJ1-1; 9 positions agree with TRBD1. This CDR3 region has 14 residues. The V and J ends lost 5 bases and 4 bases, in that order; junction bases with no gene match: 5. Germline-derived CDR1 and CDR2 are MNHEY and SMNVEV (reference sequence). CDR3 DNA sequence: TGTGCCAGCAGTCACCGGGACAGGGCCACTGAAGCTTTCTTT. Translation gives CASSHRDRATEAFF.

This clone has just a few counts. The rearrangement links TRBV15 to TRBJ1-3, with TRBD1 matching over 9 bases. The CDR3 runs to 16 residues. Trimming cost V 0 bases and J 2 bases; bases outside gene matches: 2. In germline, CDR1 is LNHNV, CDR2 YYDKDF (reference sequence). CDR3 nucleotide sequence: TGTGCCACCAGCAGAGACGGGACAGGGACTGGAAACACCATATATTTT. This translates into CATSRDGTGTGNTIYF.

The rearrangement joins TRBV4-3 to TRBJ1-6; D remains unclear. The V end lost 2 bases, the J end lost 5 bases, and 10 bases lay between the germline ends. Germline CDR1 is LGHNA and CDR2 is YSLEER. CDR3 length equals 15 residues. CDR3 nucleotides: TGCGCCAGCAGCCAAAACCGAATAGATAATTCACCCCTCCACTTT. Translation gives CASSQNRIDNSPLHF.

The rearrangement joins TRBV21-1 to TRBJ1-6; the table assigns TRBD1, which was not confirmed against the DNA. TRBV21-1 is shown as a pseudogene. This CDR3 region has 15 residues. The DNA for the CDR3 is TGTGCCAGCAGCAAAGGATCCCTCAGTGATTCACCCCTCCACTTT. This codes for CASSKGSLSDSPLHF.